This T cell receptor (beta chain) was captured in a study of beta chain features in type 1 diabetes. General observations from the study: Significant though moderate, a shortening of TCRB CDR3s appeared in all four CD4+ subsets of Type 1 diabetes patients.

This clone was counted once. Its matching antigen is unknown. This CDR3 is built from 15 residues. V was trimmed by 5 bases and J by 2 bases, leaving 15 bases between them. Germline V CDR1 and CDR2: KGHSH, LQKENI. There was one heparinised blood draw per donor, averaging around 120 mL. As every portion of the isolated RNA was reverse transcribed, the sequencing read expressed TCRB transcripts. Naive, central memory and regulatory T cell samples produced a mean of approximately 4 million reads. Data came from immunoSEQ multiplex PCR; TCRdb stores just in-frame clones and leaves some out. This sample has about 150,000 clones; 48% occur once, and the top ten carry under 0.45%.

This receptor was taken from a man between 18 and 35 years old in good health. The sequencing sample was made of Tregs from blood. This chain joins TRBV18 and TRBJ1-2, with D possibly TRBD1 on 6 matching bases. The CDR3 is CASSSEDSPNYGYTF. The CDR3 DNA reads TGTGCCAGCTCATCAGAGGACAGCCCAAACTATGGCTACACCTTC.